Each of the 30 T cell receptor beta chains below was sequenced from the same sample in a study of blood T cells in healthy people across ages. A second PCR of about 7 to 11 cycles used a sample-barcoded 5' primer and a J-beta primer mix. In TCRdb, the 5' RACE reads were re-called with MiXCR into one record per CDR3 protein. The profile shows around 1,900,000 distinct CDR3 sequences, roughly two fifths of them singletons. The sequencing sample was made of blood. These receptors were obtained from a human donor in good health.

The genes are TRBV3-1 and TRBJ1-3; a weak D match, TRBD1 (6 bases). Germline V gene sequence: CDR1 LGHDT, CDR2 YNNKEL (reference sequence). V was shortened by 2 bases and J by 3 bases, with 14 bases between the two germline ends. This CDR3 is 16 amino acids long. DNA of the CDR3: TGTGCCAGCAGCCAACTGACGACAGGTTTTGGAAACACCATATATTTT. This translates into CASSQLTTGFGNTIYF.

The sample holds a few counts of this clonotype. V usage is TRBV4-1 and J usage is TRBJ2-1; no reliable D call. V dropped 0 bases and J dropped 0 bases, with 6 bases sitting between them. Per the germline V gene, CDR1 is MGHRA and CDR2 is YSYEKL. This CDR3 region has 15 residues. CDR3 sequence (DNA): TGCGCCAGCAGCCAAGAGATGGGCTCCTACAATGAGCAGTTCTTC. It is translated as CASSQEMGSYNEQFF.

This chain joins TRBV20-1 and TRBJ1-2; D is undetermined. V dropped 3 bases and J dropped 2 bases, with 10 bases sitting between them. The CDR3 contains 13 residues. Germline lookup yields CDR1 DFQATT and CDR2 SNEGSKA (reference sequence). As DNA, the CDR3 is TGCAGTGCTAGGGGGAAGAACAACTATGGCTACACCTTC. This sequence encodes CSARGKNNYGYTF.

The CDR3 region has the DNA TGTGCCAGCAGCGTCCCGGGACAGGGTTCGCCGTACTTC. This sequence encodes CASSVPGQGSPYF. The rearrangement joins TRBV28 to TRBJ2-4, with 9 bases identical to TRBD1. Germline CDR1 is MDHEN and CDR2 is SYDVKM. The CDR3 consists of 13 residues. V gave up 6 bases and J gave up 15 bases; unmatched junction bases: 12.

The CDR3 coding sequence is TGTGCCAGCGGTTCTGTGGACAGAGATAACTATGGCTACACCTTC. This encodes CASGSVDRDNYGYTF. The chain carries TRBV28 and TRBJ1-2; D possibly corresponds to TRBD1 (6 bases). Germline values: CDR1 MDHEN, CDR2 SYDVKM. This CDR3 is built from 15 residues. Trimming left V 8 bases short and J 1 base short, with 17 bases between.

This clonotype has just a few counts. CDR3 sequence reads: CASSSGVAGTQLYSGNTIYF. As DNA, the CDR3 is TGTGCCAGCAGCTCTGGGGTGGCCGGGACACAATTATACTCTGGAAACACCATATATTTT. The rearrangement links TRBV7-9 to TRBJ1-3; maybe TRBD1 (6 bases). The CDR3 has 20 amino acids. CDR1 is SEHNR, CDR2 FQNEAQ, per germline (reference sequence). Trimming left V 4 bases short and J 0 bases short, with 25 bases between.

V gene TRBV9 combines with J gene TRBJ2-7, with TRBD2 matching over 7 bases. Germline V gene lookup returns CDR1 SGDLS and CDR2 YYNGEE. With 1 base clipped from V and 6 bases from J, the junction kept 1 base outside the gene matches. The CDR3 consists of 12 residues. In DNA, the CDR3 is TGTGCCAGCAGCGTAAGCGGGGTCGAGCAGTACTTC. It codes for CASSVSGVEQYF.

This clonotype came up a few times. V gene TRBV15 combines with J gene TRBJ2-3; TRBD1 matches 10 bases. The CDR3 sequence is 15 residues long. The germline gives CDR1 LNHNV, CDR2 YYDKDF (reference sequence). The junction had 6 bases not matched to a gene; V was cut back by 5 bases and J by 4 bases. Here the CDR3 reads CATSFPGTGADTQYF. DNA of the CDR3: TGTGCCACCAGCTTCCCCGGGACAGGGGCAGATACGCAGTATTTT.

Ten or more counts support this clonotype. This rearrangement joins TRBV12-3 or TRBV12-4 to TRBJ2-1; no firm D call. V was shortened by 6 bases and J by 4 bases, with 7 bases between the two germline ends. This CDR3 spans 12 amino acids. CDR3: CASSHSYNEQFF. CDR3 DNA: TGTGCCAGCAGCCACTCGTACAATGAGCAGTTCTTC.

The V call is TRBV9, the J call TRBJ2-4; TRBD1 or TRBD2 may be the D gene (6 bases each). There are 14 residues in the CDR3. Trimming cost V 3 bases and J 6 bases, with 13 bases left between them. Germline V lookup: CDR1 SGDLS, CDR2 YYNGEE. Written as DNA, the CDR3 is TGTGCCAGCAGCGGGGGGGCCGGGGGAAACATTCAGTACTTC. Amino acids: CASSGGAGGNIQYF.

The rearrangement links TRBV4-1 to TRBJ2-4, with TRBD2 matching 9 bases. The J call may be in error: the DNA end matches TRBJ2-7 better. The V gene's germline CDR1 is MGHRA and CDR2 YSYEKL. The CDR3 is 15 amino acids. CDR3: CASSQGSLAGYEQYF. CDR3 in DNA: TGCGCCAGCAGCCAAGGCAGTCTAGCGGGGTACGAGCAGTACTTC.

The rearrangement joins TRBV6-5 to TRBJ2-2; weak D call: TRBD1 (6 bases). Per germline, CDR1 MNHEY and CDR2 SVGAGI. The CDR3 sequence is 13 residues long. V shed 5 bases and J shed 7 bases, with 11 bases lying between them. This chain's CDR3 is CASSPPRGGELFF. The CDR3 region has the DNA TGTGCCAGCAGTCCCCCCAGGGGCGGGGAGCTGTTTTTT.

The chain uses TRBV7-2 and TRBJ2-7, with D hard to call. The J call may be wrong; the DNA end is better matched by TRBJ2-5. Germline V gene data show CDR1 as SGHTA and CDR2 as FQGNSA. The CDR3 is 14 residues long. The CDR3 reads CASSLKWGQETQYF. CDR3 in DNA: TGTGCCAGCAGCCTAAAGTGGGGCCAAGAGACCCAGTACTTC.

This clonotype was seen only a few times. The chain uses TRBV6-6 and TRBJ2-6; no clear D gene. Trimming removed 5 bases from V and 11 bases from J, with 13 bases in between. Germline CDR1 MNHNY, CDR2 SVGAGI (reference sequence). CDR3 length: 13 residues. This chain's CDR3 is CASSVRSSDVLTF. DNA for the CDR3: TGTGCCAGCAGTGTAAGATCCTCGGACGTCCTGACTTTC.

This clonotype was observed a few times. The V and J genes are TRBV20-1 and TRBJ2-5; tentatively, D is TRBD1 (5 bases). Germline CDR1 is DFQATT and CDR2 is SNEGSKA (reference sequence). This CDR3 spans 16 amino acids. V shed 0 bases and J shed 2 bases, with 16 bases lying between them. This chain's CDR3 is CSARDPKDTGQETQYF. The CDR3 nucleotides are TGCAGTGCTAGAGATCCCAAGGACACCGGACAAGAGACCCAGTACTTC.

This rearrangement joins TRBV28 to TRBJ2-3, with TRBD1 as a possible D gene (6 bases). Germline V gene sequence: CDR1 MDHEN, CDR2 SYDVKM. This CDR3 comprises 17 residues. Trimming took off 5 bases at V and 0 bases at J, with 18 bases between the two ends. CDR3 nucleotides: TGTGCCAGCAGTCTCCCAACGGACAGACCTAGCACAGATACGCAGTATTTT. It translates to CASSLPTDRPSTDTQYF.

The V call is TRBV28, the J call TRBJ1-6, with D maybe TRBD1 (5 bases). Germline loops: CDR1 MDHEN, CDR2 SYDVKM. V was cut by 3 bases and J by 4 bases, with 10 bases left in between. The length of the CDR3 is 15 residues. This CDR3 is CASSFGGTYNSPLHF. In DNA form, the CDR3 reads TGTGCCAGCAGTTTCGGAGGGACGTATAATTCACCCCTCCACTTT.

The genes are TRBV25-1 and TRBJ2-4; the D gene could be TRBD1 or TRBD2 (5 bases each). Germline lookup yields CDR1 MGHDK and CDR2 SYGVNS. Trimming took off 3 bases at V and 6 bases at J, with 12 bases between the two ends. The CDR3 has 14 amino acids. CDR3 nucleotides: TGTGCCAGCAGTGACAGGGCGGGTACAAACATTCAGTACTTC. Translating gives CASSDRAGTNIQYF.

This clonotype was detected a few times. The V call is TRBV4-3, the J call TRBJ2-7; D gene unclear. CDR3 length equals 14 residues. Per the germline V gene, CDR1 is LGHNA and CDR2 is YSLEER. Trimming removed 4 bases from V and 6 bases from J, with 16 bases in between. CDR3 in amino acids: CASSPARLDGEQYF. For the CDR3, the DNA is TGCGCCAGCAGCCCAGCCCGCCTAGATGGCGAGCAGTACTTC.

This sequence joins TRBV20-1 and TRBJ2-7; possible D gene TRBD2, 6 bases. This CDR3 comprises 13 residues. V was clipped by 3 bases and J by 0 bases, with 9 bases between them. Looked up from germline, CDR1 is DFQATT and CDR2 is SNEGSKA (reference sequence). The CDR3 nucleotides read TGCAGTGCTAGGGGGCGGGACTCCTACGAGCAGTACTTC. Protein product: CSARGRDSYEQYF.

With respect to this clonotype: A much bigger clone sits one base away, suggesting this may be a read error. This chain links TRBV5-1 with TRBJ1-2, with a possible D match to TRBD1 (5 bases). The CDR3 runs 12 residues. In germline, CDR1 is SGHRS, CDR2 YFSETQ. The CDR3 reads CASSLEGEGYTF. CDR3 DNA sequence: TGTGCCAGCAGCTTAGAAGGGGAGGGCTACACCTTC.

The rearrangement uses TRBV6-2 or TRBV6-3 and TRBJ2-7; D assignment may be TRBD1 or TRBD2 (5 bases each). V was pared by 2 bases and J by 11 bases, with 19 bases between. This CDR3 is built from 14 residues. Looked up from germline, CDR1 is MNHEY and CDR2 is SVGEGT. CDR3 loop: CASSYDLYRGWEYF. The CDR3 DNA reads as TGTGCCAGCAGTTACGACCTATATCGGGGCTGGGAGTACTTC.

This clonotype came up many times. The chain employs TRBV7-2 and TRBJ2-7; the D is unclear. Germline CDR1 reads SGHTA; CDR2 reads FQGNSA. The V gene lost 1 base and the J gene lost 2 bases, with 6 bases spanning the gap. The CDR3 is 13 residues long. CDR3 coding DNA: TGTGCCAGCAGCTTAGTGGTCCCCTACGAGCAGTACTTC. Protein sequence: CASSLVVPYEQYF.

The chain recombines TRBV12-3 or TRBV12-4 with TRBJ1-5; 8 bases line up with TRBD1. The J segment lost 7 bases and the V segment lost 2 bases, leaving 4 bases of the junction unmatched. CDR3 length: 14 amino acids. The DNA of the CDR3 is TGTGCCAGCAGTTTATTGGGACAGGTGCAGCCCCAGCATTTT. This sequence encodes CASSLLGQVQPQHF.

This clonotype has more than one count but fewer than ten. V gene TRBV12-3 or TRBV12-4 combines with J gene TRBJ1-1; D ambiguous. Deletions cut 6 bases from V and 8 bases from J, with 19 bases between. The CDR3 runs 14 residues. CDR3 region: CASRLQPLVIEAFF. In DNA, the CDR3 is TGTGCCAGCAGATTACAGCCTCTGGTTATAGAAGCTTTCTTT.

About this clonotype: A read error is possible here, since a much larger clone lies one base away. The genes are TRBV9 and TRBJ2-5; a possible D gene is TRBD2 (6 bases). Matching the DNA end better, TRBJ2-7 makes the J call doubtful. CDR1 SGDLS and CDR2 YYNGEE come from the germline V gene. The CDR3 length is 14 residues. DNA of the CDR3: TGTGCCAGCAGCAAAGGAGTCGGGCGGGGCGAGCAGTACTTC. Translation gives CASSKGVGRGEQYF.

V is TRBV20-1 and J is TRBJ1-6; possible D gene TRBD1, 5 bases. Germline V lookup: CDR1 DFQATT, CDR2 SNEGSKA (reference sequence). The CDR3 consists of 13 residues. V was cut by 3 bases and J by 8 bases, with 11 bases left in between. The CDR3 DNA reads TGCAGTGCTAGTCTGGGACCGGATTCACCCCTCCACTTT. The encoded protein is CSASLGPDSPLHF.

This clonotype has a handful of counts. This chain connects TRBV29-1 to TRBJ1-5; unclear D gene. Looked up from germline, CDR1 is SQVTM and CDR2 is ANQGSEA. Trimming cost V 4 bases and J 0 bases, with 4 bases left between them. The CDR3 is 12 residues long. Here the CDR3 reads CSVAYSNQPQHF. CDR3 bases: TGCAGCGTTGCGTATAGCAATCAGCCCCAGCATTTT. Looking up the rest from reference TRBV29-1 and TRBJ1-5 gives the full variable domain: SAVISQKPSRDICQRGTSLTIQCQVDSQVTMMFWYRQQPGQSLTLIATANQGSEATYESGFVIDKFPISRPNLTFSTLTVSNMSPEDSSIYLCSVAYSNQPQHFGDGTRLSIL.

This rearrangement joins TRBV5-6 to TRBJ2-5; either TRBD1 or TRBD2 may supply D (5 bases each). The CDR3 sequence is 15 residues long. Germline CDR1 reads SGHDT; CDR2 reads YYEEEE. The germline V and J ends were trimmed by 1 base and 9 bases, with 19 bases remaining between them. CDR3 nucleotides: TGTGCCAGCAGCTTGCTTTTAATGGGGCTGGGGGCCCAGTACTTC. Translation: CASSLLLMGLGAQYF.

This chain uses TRBV6-4 with TRBJ2-4; D is possibly TRBD1 (5 bases). Near its end, the DNA agrees better with TRBJ2-7, so the J call may be wrong. CDR1 and CDR2 (germline): MRHNA, SNTAGT. The CDR3 is made up of 11 amino acids. The CDR3, as DNA: TGTGCCAGCAGTGGCAGGGACGAGCAGTACTTC. This encodes CASSGRDEQYF.